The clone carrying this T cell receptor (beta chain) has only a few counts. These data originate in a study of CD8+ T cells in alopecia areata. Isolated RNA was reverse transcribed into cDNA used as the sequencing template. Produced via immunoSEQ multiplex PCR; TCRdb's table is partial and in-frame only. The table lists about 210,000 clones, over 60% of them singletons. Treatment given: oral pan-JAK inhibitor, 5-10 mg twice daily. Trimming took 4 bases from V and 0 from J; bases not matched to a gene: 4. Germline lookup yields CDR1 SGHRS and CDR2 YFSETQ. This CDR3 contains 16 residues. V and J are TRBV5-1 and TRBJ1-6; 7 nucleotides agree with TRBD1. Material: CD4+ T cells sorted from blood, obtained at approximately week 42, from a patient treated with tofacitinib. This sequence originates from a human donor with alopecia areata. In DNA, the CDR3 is TGCGCCAGCAGCCGGGGGGACAGCTCCTATAATTCACCCCTCCACTTT. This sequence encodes CASSRGDSSYNSPLHF.